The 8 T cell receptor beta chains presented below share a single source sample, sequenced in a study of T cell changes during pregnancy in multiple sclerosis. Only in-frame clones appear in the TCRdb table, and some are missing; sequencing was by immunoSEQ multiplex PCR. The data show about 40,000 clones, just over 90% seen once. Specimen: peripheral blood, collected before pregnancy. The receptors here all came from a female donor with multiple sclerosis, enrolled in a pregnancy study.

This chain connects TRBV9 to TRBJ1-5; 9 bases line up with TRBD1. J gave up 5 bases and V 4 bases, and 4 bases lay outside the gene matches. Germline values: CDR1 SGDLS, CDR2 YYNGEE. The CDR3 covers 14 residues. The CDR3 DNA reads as TGTGCCAGCAGCTTGACAGGGGGGGATCAGCCCCAGCATTTT. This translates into CASSLTGGDQPQHF.

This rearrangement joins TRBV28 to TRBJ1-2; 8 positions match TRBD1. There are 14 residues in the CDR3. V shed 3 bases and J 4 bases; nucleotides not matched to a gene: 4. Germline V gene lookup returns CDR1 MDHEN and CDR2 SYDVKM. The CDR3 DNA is TGTGCCAGCAGTTTGGGGACAGGCATCTATGGCTACACCTTC. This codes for CASSLGTGIYGYTF.

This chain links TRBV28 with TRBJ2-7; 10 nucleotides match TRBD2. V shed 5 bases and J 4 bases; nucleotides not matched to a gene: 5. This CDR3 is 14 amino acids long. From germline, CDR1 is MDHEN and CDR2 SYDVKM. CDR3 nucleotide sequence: TGTGCCAGCAGTCCTAGCGGGAGCGGTTACGAGCAGTACTTC. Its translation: CASSPSGSGYEQYF.

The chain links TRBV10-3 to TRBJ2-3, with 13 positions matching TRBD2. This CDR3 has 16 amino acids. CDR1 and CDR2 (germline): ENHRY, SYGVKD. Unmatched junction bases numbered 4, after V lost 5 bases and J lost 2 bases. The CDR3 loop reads CAISPGLAGITDTQYF. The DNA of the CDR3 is TGTGCCATCAGTCCGGGACTAGCGGGAATCACAGATACGCAGTATTTT.

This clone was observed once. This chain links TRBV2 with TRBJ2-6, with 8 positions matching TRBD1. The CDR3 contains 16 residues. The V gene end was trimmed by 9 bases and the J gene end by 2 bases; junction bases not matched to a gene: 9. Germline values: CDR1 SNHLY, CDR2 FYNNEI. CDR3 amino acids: CARQQGVTPGANVLTF. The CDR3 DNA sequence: TGTGCCAGGCAACAGGGGGTAACTCCTGGGGCCAACGTCCTGACTTTC.

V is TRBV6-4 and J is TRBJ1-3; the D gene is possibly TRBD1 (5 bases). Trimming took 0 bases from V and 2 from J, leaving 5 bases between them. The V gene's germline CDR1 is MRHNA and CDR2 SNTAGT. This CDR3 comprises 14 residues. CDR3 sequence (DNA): TGTGCCAGCAGTGACTCAGGGGCTGGAAACACCATATATTTT. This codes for CASSDSGAGNTIYF.

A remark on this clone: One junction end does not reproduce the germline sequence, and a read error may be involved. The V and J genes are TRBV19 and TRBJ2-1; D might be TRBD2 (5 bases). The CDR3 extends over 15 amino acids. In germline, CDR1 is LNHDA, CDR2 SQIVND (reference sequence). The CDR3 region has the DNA TGTGCCAGTAGTATGGTCCGGGATACCTACACTGAGCAGTTCTTC. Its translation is CASSMVRDTYTEQFF.

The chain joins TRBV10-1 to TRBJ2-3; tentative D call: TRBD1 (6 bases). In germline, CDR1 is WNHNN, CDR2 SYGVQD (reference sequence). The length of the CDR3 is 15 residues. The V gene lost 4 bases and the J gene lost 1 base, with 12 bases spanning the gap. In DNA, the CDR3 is TGCGCCAGCAGTGGACTAAGACAGGGCACAGATACGCAGTATTTT. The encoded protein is CASSGLRQGTDTQYF.